This T cell receptor (beta chain) was retrieved from a study of T-cell memory formation after mild COVID-19. Study information: There were largely donor-specific TCR clusters.

This clonotype has only a few counts. TCRdb reprocessed the 5' RACE reads via MiXCR and lists one record per CDR3 protein. The sample consists of approximately 480,000 distinct CDR3 sequences, approximately 18% of them appearing once. The trim removed 0 bases at V and 5 bases at J, leaving 7 bases unmatched. The CDR3 has 16 residues. Germline assignment: CDR1 MNHEY and CDR2 SMNVEV (reference sequence). The chain recombines TRBV27 with TRBJ2-5; 9 bases line up with TRBD1. The specimen sequenced was PBMCs or a T cell subset sorted from them (not recorded which). This receptor was identified in an adult woman who had mild COVID-19 (a few samples of this study predate the infection). Cell type and time point are not known. This CDR3 reads CASSLSPTGGGETQYF. The DNA of the CDR3 is TGTGCCAGCAGTTTATCTCCGACAGGGGGGGGTGAGACCCAGTACTTC.